This TCR beta chain appears in the sequencing data of a study of CD8+CD57+ T cells in acquired aplastic anemia. In the study overall: Yields of DNA that came from sorted CD4+ and CD8+ cells averaged roughly 3.2 ug. CD4+ cells from healthy donors averaged roughly 10 million reads.

Concerning this clonotype: No antigen is known for it.

According to the study, genomic DNA was the template for TCR beta VDJ and CDR3 profiling. TCRdb processed the reads anew with MiXCR; each CDR3 protein has one entry. The profile covers about 130,000 distinct CDR3 sequences, with around 41% appearing a single time and 6.5% to 10% taken by the ten largest. Study-level results: Twenty-nine CD8+ CDR3 sequences were shared between patients and controls. CD8+ Simpson's diversity showed no significant patient-control difference.

J lost 0 bases, V lost 6 bases, and 13 bases had no gene match. The CDR3 consists of 16 residues. Germline V gene sequence: CDR1 DFQATT, CDR2 SNEGSKA (reference sequence). The chain carries TRBV20-1 and TRBJ2-7; TRBD1 agrees at 8 bases. The origin of this receptor is a human donor in good health, serving as a control. Sample: sorted CD4+, CD8+, or CD8+CD57+ T cells (not recorded which) from PBMCs. The CDR3 DNA follows: TGCAGTGCAAGGGACAGGCAAGTCCAAAGCTCCTACGAGCAGTACTTC. Protein sequence: CSARDRQVQSSYEQYF.